The 30 T cell receptor beta chains below all came from one sample that was sequenced in a study of cytomegalovirus exposure and HLA in healthy donors. Primers included in the PCR were 60 Vbeta and 13 Jbeta primers. Generated by immunoSEQ multiplex PCR, the TCRdb table keeps only in-frame clones and is missing some. Of over 100,000 clones listed, roughly 67% are singletons. The sample taken for sequencing was PBMCs. These receptors were collected from a man in his forties in good health and CMV-seronegative.

This rearrangement joins TRBV7-9 to TRBJ1-6; the D is unclear. The CDR3 runs to 12 residues. From germline, CDR1 is SEHNR and CDR2 FQNEAQ (reference sequence). With 5 bases removed from V and 10 bases from J, the gap between germline ends came to 9 bases. The CDR3 DNA is TGTGCCAGCAGCCCTGGCGGGTCACCCCTCCACTTT. Translated: CASSPGGSPLHF. Complete variable domain (other parts from reference TRBV7-9 and TRBJ1-6): DTGVSQNPRHKITKRGQNVTFRCDPISEHNRLYWYRQTLGQGPEFLTYFQNEAQLEKSRLLSDRFSAERPKGSFSTLEIQRTEQGDSAMYLCASSPGGSPLHFGNGTRLTVT.

This clone was counted between two and nine times. The chain employs TRBV25-1 and TRBJ2-7, with 8 bases that match TRBD1. In germline, CDR1 is MGHDK, CDR2 SYGVNS. The CDR3 sequence is 15 residues long. Trimming took 8 bases from V and 3 from J; bases not matched to a gene: 12. The CDR3, as DNA: TGTGCCAGCTCGACGGGACAGGAAGAGGGCTACGAGCAGTACTTC. Protein sequence: CASSTGQEEGYEQYF.

The chain employs TRBV6-5 and TRBJ1-1; 7 nucleotides match TRBD1. Trimming removed 2 bases from V and 7 bases from J; junction bases left unmatched: 7. Germline V CDR1 and CDR2: MNHEY, SVGAGI. CDR3 length: 14 amino acids. The CDR3 DNA reads TGTGCCAGCAGTTACGAAGGGGGCCTTAATGAAGCTTTCTTT. This sequence encodes CASSYEGGLNEAFF.

V usage is TRBV7-8 and J usage is TRBJ1-1, with a possible D match to TRBD1 (5 bases). V was pared by 3 bases and J by 4 bases, with 15 bases between. There are 15 residues in the CDR3. CDR1 is SGHVS and CDR2 is FQNEAQ in the germline V gene. The CDR3 DNA reads TGTGCCAGCAGCTTGGGGGGGTCCACTGGCACTGAAGCTTTCTTT. Its protein product is CASSLGGSTGTEAFF.

This clone was seen just once. This chain uses TRBV5-1 with TRBJ1-2; D might be TRBD1 (5 bases). Per the germline V gene, CDR1 is SGHRS and CDR2 is YFSETQ. There are 14 residues in the CDR3. Trimming pared 7 bases from V and 8 bases from J, leaving 21 bases between. The DNA for the CDR3 is TGCGCCAGCCGGGCAAGCGGGGCCGAGAGAGGCTACACCTTC. This codes for CASRASGAERGYTF. The whole variable domain, filled in from reference TRBV5-1 and TRBJ1-2, reads KAGVTQTPRYLIKTRGQQVTLSCSPISGHRSVSWYQQTPGQGLQFLFEYFSETQRNKGNFPGRFSGRQFSNSRSEMNVSTLELGDSALYLCASRASGAERGYTFGSGTRLTVV.

The chain uses TRBV4-1 and TRBJ2-3, with 10 bases identical to TRBD1. The CDR3 has 15 residues. The V segment lost 0 bases and the J segment 4 bases; nucleotides outside the gene matches: 1. Germline CDR1 is MGHRA and CDR2 is YSYEKL. Written as DNA, the CDR3 is TGCGCCAGCAGCCAAGATGGGACAGGGGCAGATACGCAGTATTTT. Protein product: CASSQDGTGADTQYF.

This sequence joins TRBV7-9 and TRBJ2-1, with a weak D call TRBD1 (6 bases). Trimming cost V 1 base and J 7 bases, with 14 bases left between them. Per germline, CDR1 SEHNR and CDR2 FQNEAQ (reference sequence). This CDR3 contains 15 residues. CDR3 protein: CASSLVRPGENEQFF. CDR3 bases: TGTGCCAGCAGCTTAGTAAGGCCAGGGGAAAATGAGCAGTTCTTC.

This chain joins TRBV5-4 and TRBJ1-1; 7 bases are a match to TRBD1. V lost 3 bases to trimming and J lost 0 bases; unmatched junction nucleotides: 8. The CDR3 spans 16 residues. In germline, CDR1 is SGHNT, CDR2 YYREEE (reference sequence). This chain's CDR3 is CASSSTGRGVNTEAFF. The CDR3 coding sequence is TGTGCCAGCAGCTCGACGGGCAGGGGGGTGAACACTGAAGCTTTCTTT. The full variable domain, rest sourced from reference TRBV5-4 and TRBJ1-1, is ETGVTQSPTHLIKTRGQQVTLRCSSQSGHNTVSWYQQALGQGPQFIFQYYREEENGRGNFPPRFSGLQFPNYSSELNVNALELDDSALYLCASSSTGRGVNTEAFFGQGTRLTVV.

The chain employs TRBV5-1 and TRBJ2-3; D is possibly TRBD1 (6 bases). V shed 4 bases and J shed 2 bases, with 17 bases lying between them. This CDR3 has 16 amino acids. Per germline, CDR1 SGHRS and CDR2 YFSETQ. Here the CDR3 DNA reads TGCGCCAGCAGCCCGCCAACAGGGCGCACCACAGATACGCAGTATTTT. This sequence encodes CASSPPTGRTTDTQYF.

This chain links TRBV5-4 with TRBJ1-1; maybe TRBD1 (6 bases). Trimming removed 0 bases from V and 4 bases from J, with 10 bases in between. This CDR3 is built from 14 residues. Germline CDR1 reads SGHNT; CDR2 reads YYREEE (reference sequence). CDR3 sequence reads: CASSLEQGRTEAFF. The CDR3 coding sequence is TGTGCCAGCAGCTTGGAACAGGGACGCACTGAAGCTTTCTTT.

The chain is built from TRBV25-1 and TRBJ2-1, with TRBD2 as a possible D gene (6 bases). The CDR3 is 15 residues long. V lost 3 bases to trimming and J lost 4 bases, with 13 bases between them. The germline V gene has CDR1 MGHDK and CDR2 SYGVNS. The CDR3 loop reads CASSERASGYNEQFF. The CDR3 DNA reads TGTGCCAGCAGTGAGAGGGCCAGCGGGTACAATGAGCAGTTCTTC.

The chain couples TRBV14 to TRBJ2-7; D possibly corresponds to TRBD2 (6 bases). This CDR3 contains 16 residues. Trimming took 2 bases from V and 2 from J, leaving 16 bases between them. Per the germline V gene, CDR1 is SGHDN and CDR2 is FVKESK. CDR3 DNA: TGTGCCAGCAGCCAAAAGAGCTTTAGCGGTACCTACGAGCAGTACTTC. Residues: CASSQKSFSGTYEQYF.

The rearrangement links TRBV18 to TRBJ2-5; D not resolved. This CDR3 contains 14 residues. Trimming cost V 0 bases and J 3 bases, with 8 bases left between them. Looked up from germline, CDR1 is KGHSH and CDR2 is LQKENI. The CDR3 DNA reads as TGTGCCAGCTCACCACCCACTACTAAAGAGACCCAGTACTTC. This encodes CASSPPTTKETQYF. Based on the CDR3 plus reference TRBV18 and TRBJ2-5, the full variable domain is NAGVMQNPRHLVRRRGQEARLRCSPMKGHSHVYWYRQLPEEGLKFMVYLQKENIIDESGMPKERFSAEFPKEGPSILRIQQVVRGDSAAYFCASSPPTTKETQYFGPGTRLLVL.

This chain uses TRBV15 with TRBJ1-5, with D possibly TRBD1 on 6 matching bases. V lost 4 bases, J lost 5 bases, and 15 bases lay in between. The CDR3 extends over 15 amino acids. CDR1 is LNHNV, CDR2 YYDKDF, per germline (reference sequence). This CDR3 is CATSNWGQPDQPQHF. DNA for the CDR3: TGTGCCACCAGCAATTGGGGGCAGCCCGATCAGCCCCAGCATTTT.

V and J are TRBV4-3 and TRBJ2-7; a possible D gene is TRBD1 (5 bases). Trimming took 3 bases from V and 4 from J, leaving 10 bases between them. Germline CDR1 and CDR2: LGHNA and YSLEER. CDR3 length: 13 amino acids. CDR3 DNA: TGCGCCAGCAGCCATACAGGAGATTACGAGCAGTACTTC. This sequence encodes CASSHTGDYEQYF.

The chain couples TRBV4-2 to TRBJ2-7; D might be TRBD2 (6 bases). Germline CDR1 is LGHNA and CDR2 is YNFKEQ. The CDR3 covers 15 residues. V was pared by 1 base and J by 6 bases, with 16 bases between. This CDR3 is CASSQGSGGWGEQYF. The CDR3 nucleotides are TGTGCCAGCAGCCAAGGTTCCGGGGGTTGGGGCGAGCAGTACTTC.

The gene calls are TRBV5-1 and TRBJ1-2; unclear D gene. The CDR3 spans 15 residues. CDR1 and CDR2 from the germline V gene are SGHRS and YFSETQ. V dropped 0 bases and J dropped 5 bases, with 14 bases sitting between them. CDR3 coding DNA: TGCGCCAGCAGCTTGGGTACCGAGGGAGAGTATGGCTACACCTTC. It codes for CASSLGTEGEYGYTF.

This chain uses TRBV15 with TRBJ2-5, with D possibly matching TRBD2 (6 bases). Per the germline V gene, CDR1 is LNHNV and CDR2 is YYDKDF (reference sequence). The CDR3 covers 16 residues. The V end was cut by 0 bases, the J end by 4 bases, with 15 bases between. The CDR3 protein is CATSRDYAGMVETQYF. In DNA form, the CDR3 reads TGTGCCACCAGCAGAGATTATGCGGGGATGGTAGAGACCCAGTACTTC. The full variable domain, with the rest looked up from reference TRBV15 and TRBJ2-5, is DAMVIQNPRYQVTQFGKPVTLSCSQTLNHNVMYWYQQKSSQAPKLLFHYYDKDFNNEADTPDNFQSRRPNTSFCFLDIRSPGLGDTAMYLCATSRDYAGMVETQYFGPGTRLLVL.

This clone was observed a few times. The chain couples TRBV7-2 to TRBJ1-2; 7 bases agree with TRBD1. This CDR3 is 14 amino acids long. Trimming removed 4 bases from V and 6 bases from J; junction bases left unmatched: 8. Germline CDR1 SGHTA, CDR2 FQGNSA. CDR3 sequence: CASSSPGQQNGYTF. In DNA, the CDR3 is TGTGCCAGCAGCTCCCCGGGACAGCAAAATGGCTACACCTTC.

The gene calls are TRBV13 and TRBJ2-2; TRBD1 agrees at 12 bases. V shed 4 bases, J shed 8 bases, and the junction held 14 bases outside the gene matches. The CDR3 extends over 18 amino acids. Germline CDR1 and CDR2: PRHDT and FYEKMQ (reference sequence). The DNA for the CDR3 is TGTGCCAGCAGCTCCCGCACTTCGGGACAGGGGGCTTATGGGGAGCTGTTTTTT. Amino acid sequence: CASSSRTSGQGAYGELFF.

The chain is built from TRBV10-3 and TRBJ1-1; 9 nucleotides align to TRBD1. The length of the CDR3 is 14 residues. The ends lost 6 bases at V and 6 bases at J; junction bases unmatched: 8. Germline CDR1 reads ENHRY; CDR2 reads SYGVKD. The CDR3 DNA reads TGTGCCATCAGCGGACAGGGGATGTTCGCTGAAGCTTTCTTT. The encoded protein is CAISGQGMFAEAFF.

The chain uses TRBV6-1 and TRBJ2-7; TRBD2 aligns across 13 bases. The CDR3 has 18 amino acids. J lost 5 bases, V lost 3 bases, and 13 bases had no gene match. Germline V gives CDR1 MNHNS, CDR2 SASEGT. CDR3 region: CASSEGLLAGGSYDEQYF. The DNA for the CDR3 is TGTGCCAGCAGTGAGGGGTTACTAGCGGGGGGGTCCTACGACGAGCAGTACTTC.

The V call is TRBV27, the J call TRBJ2-2; 9 positions agree with TRBD1. The CDR3 extends over 15 amino acids. Trimming cost V 5 bases and J 6 bases; bases outside gene matches: 7. CDR1 MNHEY and CDR2 SMNVEV come from the germline V gene (reference sequence). CDR3 in DNA: TGTGCCAGCAGTCTGGACAGGGGCGTTGCCGGGGAGCTGTTTTTT. Translated: CASSLDRGVAGELFF.

This clone was picked up one time. One end of the junction does not line up with germline, which may come from a read error. V gene TRBV6-5 combines with J gene TRBJ1-2, with 8 bases lining up with TRBD1. Germline V CDR1 and CDR2: MNHEY, SVGAGI. The CDR3 consists of 15 residues. CDR3 coding DNA: TGTGCCAGCAGTCCCGCCAGGGGGCGGATCTATGGCTACCCCTTC. Encoded protein: CASSPARGRIYGYPF.

This clone was found a few times. This chain links TRBV27 with TRBJ2-7, with a weak D call TRBD1 (5 bases). The length of the CDR3 is 12 residues. V lost 8 bases, J lost 9 bases, and 17 bases lay in between. Looked up from germline, CDR1 is MNHEY and CDR2 is SMNVEV (reference sequence). In nucleotides, the CDR3 is TGTGCCAGCGTGGGCGTAGGGGTTGGGCAGTACTTC. It translates to CASVGVGVGQYF.

The chain carries TRBV10-3 and TRBJ2-3; 9 bases align to TRBD1. The V and J ends lost 10 bases and 5 bases, in that order; junction bases with no gene match: 13. Germline assignment: CDR1 ENHRY and CDR2 SYGVKD. CDR3 length equals 15 residues. CDR3 coding DNA: TGTGCCACCATAGACCGGGACAGGGCGGGAGATACGCAGTATTTT. Residues: CATIDRDRAGDTQYF.

This clone was recorded a few times. CDR3 loop: CASSFGTNTDTQYF. CDR3 nucleotide sequence: TGCGCCAGCAGCTTTGGGACTAACACAGATACGCAGTATTTT. The chain employs TRBV5-1 and TRBJ2-3, with TRBD2 matching over 7 bases. The V segment lost 2 bases and the J segment 2 bases; nucleotides outside the gene matches: 2. CDR1 and CDR2 from the germline V gene are SGHRS and YFSETQ. This CDR3 spans 14 amino acids.

The chain recombines TRBV27 with TRBJ1-2; 9 nucleotides align to TRBD1. This CDR3 comprises 16 residues. Losses at the gene ends were 6 bases for V and 4 bases for J; bases not matched to a gene: 12. Germline V gives CDR1 MNHEY, CDR2 SMNVEV (reference sequence). CDR3 sequence reads: CASRNLRDRDFYGYTF. The DNA for the CDR3 is TGTGCCAGCAGGAACCTCCGGGACAGGGATTTCTATGGCTACACCTTC.

This clone was seen only once. The chain links TRBV7-6 to TRBJ1-1, with 8 nucleotides matching TRBD1. The CDR3 runs to 15 residues. V shed 5 bases, J shed 8 bases, and the junction held 13 bases outside the gene matches. CDR1 is SGHVS and CDR2 is FNYEAQ in the germline V gene. The CDR3 nucleotides are TGTGCCAGCAGCGATCACGGCAGGGGGCCGGAGGAAGCTTTCTTT. The encoded protein is CASSDHGRGPEEAFF. Complete variable domain (other parts from reference TRBV7-6 and TRBJ1-1): GAGVSQSPRYKVTKRGQDVALRCDPISGHVSLYWYRQALGQGPEFLTYFNYEAQQDKSGLPNDRFSAERPEGSISTLTIQRTEQRDSAMYRCASSDHGRGPEEAFFGQGTRLTVV.

This clone was counted a single time. The rearrangement links TRBV6-1 to TRBJ2-3; possibly TRBD1 for D (6 bases). Germline CDR1 is MNHNS and CDR2 is SASEGT. The germline V and J ends were trimmed by 0 bases and 5 bases, with 12 bases remaining between them. CDR3 size: 15 residues. CDR3 in DNA: TGTGCCAGCAGTGAAGCCGGACAGACTCTAGATACGCAGTATTTT. Residues: CASSEAGQTLDTQYF.